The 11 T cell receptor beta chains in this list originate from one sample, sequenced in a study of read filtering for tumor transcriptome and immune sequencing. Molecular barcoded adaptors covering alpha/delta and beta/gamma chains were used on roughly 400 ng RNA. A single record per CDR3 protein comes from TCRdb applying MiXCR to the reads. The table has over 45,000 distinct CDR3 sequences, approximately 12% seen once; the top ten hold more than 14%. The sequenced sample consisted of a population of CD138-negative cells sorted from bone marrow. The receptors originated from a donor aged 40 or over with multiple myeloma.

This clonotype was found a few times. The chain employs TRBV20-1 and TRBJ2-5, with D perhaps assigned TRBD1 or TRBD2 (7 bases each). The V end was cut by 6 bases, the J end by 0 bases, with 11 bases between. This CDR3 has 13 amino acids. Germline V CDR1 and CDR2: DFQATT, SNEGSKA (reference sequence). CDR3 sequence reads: CSAGGTDQETQYF. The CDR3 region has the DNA TGCAGTGCGGGAGGGACAGACCAAGAGACCCAGTACTTC.

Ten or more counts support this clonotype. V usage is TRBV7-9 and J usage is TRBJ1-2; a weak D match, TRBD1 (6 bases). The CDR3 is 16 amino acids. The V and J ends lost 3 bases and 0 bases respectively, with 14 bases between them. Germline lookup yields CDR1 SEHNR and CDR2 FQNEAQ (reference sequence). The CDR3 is CASSFLTGPANYGYTF. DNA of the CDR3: TGTGCCAGCAGCTTCTTGACAGGACCAGCTAACTATGGCTACACCTTC.

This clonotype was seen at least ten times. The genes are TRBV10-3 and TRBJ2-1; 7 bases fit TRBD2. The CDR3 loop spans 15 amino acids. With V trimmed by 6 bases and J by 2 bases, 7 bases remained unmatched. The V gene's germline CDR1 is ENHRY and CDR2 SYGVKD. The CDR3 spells CAIRPSGTPYNEQFF. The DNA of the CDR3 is TGTGCCATCAGGCCGAGCGGGACCCCCTACAATGAGCAGTTCTTC.

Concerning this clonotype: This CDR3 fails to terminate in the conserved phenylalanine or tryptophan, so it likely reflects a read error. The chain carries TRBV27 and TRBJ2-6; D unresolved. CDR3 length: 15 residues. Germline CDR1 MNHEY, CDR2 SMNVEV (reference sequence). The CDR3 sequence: CASSPRSSGANVLTL. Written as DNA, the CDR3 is TGTGCCAGCAGTCCCCGGTCCTCTGGAGCCAACGTCCTGACTCTC.

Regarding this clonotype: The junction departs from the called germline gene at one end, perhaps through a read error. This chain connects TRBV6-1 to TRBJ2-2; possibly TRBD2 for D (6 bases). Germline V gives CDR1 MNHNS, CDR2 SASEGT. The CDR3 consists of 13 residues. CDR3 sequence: CASSEVPTGGLFF. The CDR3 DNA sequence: TGTGCCAGCAGTGAGGTCCCGACCGGGGGGCTGTTTTTT.

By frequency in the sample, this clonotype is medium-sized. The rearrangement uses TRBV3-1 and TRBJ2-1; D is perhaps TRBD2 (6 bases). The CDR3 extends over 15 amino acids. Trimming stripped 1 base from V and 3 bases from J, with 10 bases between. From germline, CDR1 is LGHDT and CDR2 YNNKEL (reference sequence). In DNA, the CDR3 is TGTGCCAGCAGCCAAGCGGGAGTAGGCTACAATGAGCAGTTCTTC. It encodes CASSQAGVGYNEQFF.

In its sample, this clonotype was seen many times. CDR3 amino acids: CASSFRQTDTQYF. DNA for the CDR3: TGTGCCAGCAGTTTTCGCCAGACAGATACGCAGTATTTT. The rearrangement uses TRBV27 and TRBJ2-3, with no clear D. The germline V gene encodes CDR1 MNHEY and CDR2 SMNVEV (reference sequence). V was shortened by 3 bases and J by 3 bases, with 7 bases between the two germline ends. CDR3 size: 13 residues.

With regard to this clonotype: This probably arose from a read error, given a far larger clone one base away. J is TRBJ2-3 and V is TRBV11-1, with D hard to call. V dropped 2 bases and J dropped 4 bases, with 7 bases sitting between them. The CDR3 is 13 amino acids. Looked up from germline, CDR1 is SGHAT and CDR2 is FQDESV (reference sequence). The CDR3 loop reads CASSLWNADTQYF. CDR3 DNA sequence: TGTGCCAGCAGCTTATGGAACGCAGATACGCAGTATTTT.

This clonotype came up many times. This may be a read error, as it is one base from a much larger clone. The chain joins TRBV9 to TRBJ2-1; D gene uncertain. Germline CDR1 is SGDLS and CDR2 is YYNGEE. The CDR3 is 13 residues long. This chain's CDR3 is CASSVDDYNGQFF. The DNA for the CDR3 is TGTGCCAGCAGCGTAGACGATTACAATGGGCAGTTCTTC.

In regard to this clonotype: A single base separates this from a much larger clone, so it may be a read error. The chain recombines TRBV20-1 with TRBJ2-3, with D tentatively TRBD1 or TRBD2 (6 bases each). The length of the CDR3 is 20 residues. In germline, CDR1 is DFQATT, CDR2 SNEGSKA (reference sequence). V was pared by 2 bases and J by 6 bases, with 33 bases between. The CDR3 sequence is CSARPPEGGFLSRRPDTQYF. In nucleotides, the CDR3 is TGCAGTGCTAGACCCCCCGAGGGGGGATTTCTATCGAGACGGCCGGATACGCAGTATTTT.

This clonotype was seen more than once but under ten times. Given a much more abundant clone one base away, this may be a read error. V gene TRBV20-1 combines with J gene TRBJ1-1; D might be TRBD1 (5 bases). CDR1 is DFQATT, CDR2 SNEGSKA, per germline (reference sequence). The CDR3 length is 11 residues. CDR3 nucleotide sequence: TGCGGTCCGGACATGGGAACTGAAGCTTTCTTT. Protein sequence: CGPDMGTEAFF.